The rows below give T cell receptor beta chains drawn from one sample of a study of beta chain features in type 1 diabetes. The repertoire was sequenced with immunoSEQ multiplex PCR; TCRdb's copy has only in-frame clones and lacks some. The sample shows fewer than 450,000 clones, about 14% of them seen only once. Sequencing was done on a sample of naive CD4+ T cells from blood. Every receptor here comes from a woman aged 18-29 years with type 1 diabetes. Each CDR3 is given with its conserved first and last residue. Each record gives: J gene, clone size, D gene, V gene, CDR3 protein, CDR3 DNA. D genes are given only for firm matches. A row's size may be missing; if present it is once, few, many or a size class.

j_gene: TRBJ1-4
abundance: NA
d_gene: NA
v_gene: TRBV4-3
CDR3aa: CASSQDHRVNEKLFF
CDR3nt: TGCGCCAGCAGCCAAGATCACAGGGTGAATGAAAAACTGTTTTTT

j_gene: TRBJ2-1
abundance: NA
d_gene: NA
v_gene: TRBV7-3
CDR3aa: CASSPRPAGTNEQFF
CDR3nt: TGTGCCAGCAGCCCCCGGCCGGCGGGAACCAATGAGCAGTTCTTC

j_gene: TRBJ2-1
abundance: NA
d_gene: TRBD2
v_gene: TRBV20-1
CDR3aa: CSATSGNEQFF
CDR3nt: TGCAGTGCTACTAGCGGGAATGAGCAGTTCTTC

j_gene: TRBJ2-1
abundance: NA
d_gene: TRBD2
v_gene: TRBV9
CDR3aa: CASSVGLAYYNEQFF
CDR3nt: TGTGCCAGCAGCGTAGGACTAGCGTACTACAATGAGCAGTTCTTC

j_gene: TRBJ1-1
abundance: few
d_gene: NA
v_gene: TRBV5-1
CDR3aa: CASSWGPEAFF
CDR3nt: TGCGCCAGCAGCTGGGGGCCTGAAGCTTTCTTT

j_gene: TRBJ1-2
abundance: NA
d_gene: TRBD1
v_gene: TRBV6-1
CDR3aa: CASTRDRDGYTF
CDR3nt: TGTGCCAGCACCCGGGACAGGGATGGCTACACCTTC

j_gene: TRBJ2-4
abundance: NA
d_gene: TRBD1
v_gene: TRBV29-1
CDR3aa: CSVTRQGANIQYF
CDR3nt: TGCAGCGTTACCCGACAGGGGGCGAACATTCAGTACTTC

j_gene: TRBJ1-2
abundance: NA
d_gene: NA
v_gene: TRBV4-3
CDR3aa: CASSQVAAQDYGYTF
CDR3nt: TGCGCCAGCAGCCAAGTTGCTGCCCAGGACTATGGCTACACCTTC

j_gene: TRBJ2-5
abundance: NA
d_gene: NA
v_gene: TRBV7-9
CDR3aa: CASSLEQGETQYF
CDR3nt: TGTGCCAGCAGCTTAGAGCAGGGGGAGACCCAGTACTTC

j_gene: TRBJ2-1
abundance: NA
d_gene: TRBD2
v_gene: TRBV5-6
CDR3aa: CASSSRLAGSYNEQFF
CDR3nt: TGTGCCAGCAGCTCCCGACTAGCGGGATCCTACAATGAGCAGTTCTTC

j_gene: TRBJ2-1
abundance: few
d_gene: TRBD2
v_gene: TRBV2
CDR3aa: CASSFLAGGLSGQFF
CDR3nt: TGTGCCAGCAGTTTTCTAGCGGGAGGACTCAGCGGGCAGTTCTTC

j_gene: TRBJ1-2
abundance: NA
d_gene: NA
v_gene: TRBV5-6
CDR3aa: CASSLDTGLHGYTF
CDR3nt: TGTGCCAGCAGCTTGGATACAGGGCTCCATGGCTACACCTTC

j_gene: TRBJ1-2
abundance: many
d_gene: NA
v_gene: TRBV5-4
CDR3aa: CASSLTGGYTF
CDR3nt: TGTGCCAGCAGCTTGACAGGTGGCTACACCTTC

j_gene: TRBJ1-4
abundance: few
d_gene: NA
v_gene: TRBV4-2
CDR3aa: CASSAVRGDALFF
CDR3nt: TGTGCCAGCAGCGCGGTCCGTGGTGACGCACTGTTTTTT

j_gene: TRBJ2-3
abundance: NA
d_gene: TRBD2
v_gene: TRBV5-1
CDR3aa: CASRHTRTSGTDTQYF
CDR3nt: TGCGCCAGCAGACACACTCGGACTAGCGGCACAGATACGCAGTATTTT

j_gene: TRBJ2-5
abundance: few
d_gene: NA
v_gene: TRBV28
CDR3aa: CASVGHGFATQYF
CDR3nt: TGTGCCAGCGTGGGACACGGATTTGCGACCCAGTACTTC

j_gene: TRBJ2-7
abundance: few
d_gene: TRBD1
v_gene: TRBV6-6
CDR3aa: CASSSRQGSSYEQYF
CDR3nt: TGTGCCAGCAGTTCCCGACAGGGGAGCTCCTACGAGCAGTACTTC

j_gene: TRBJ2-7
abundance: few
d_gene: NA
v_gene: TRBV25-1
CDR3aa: CASSEQGYEQYF
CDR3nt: TGTGCCAGCAGTGAACAGGGCTACGAGCAGTACTTC

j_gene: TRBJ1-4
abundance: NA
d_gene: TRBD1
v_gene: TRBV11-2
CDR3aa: CASTDDRGGEKLFF
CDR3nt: TGTGCCAGCACCGATGACAGGGGTGGGGAAAAACTGTTTTTT

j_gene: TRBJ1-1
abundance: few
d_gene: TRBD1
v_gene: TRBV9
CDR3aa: CASSEGQGRAEAFF
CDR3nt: TGTGCCAGCAGCGAGGGACAGGGTAGGGCTGAAGCTTTCTTT

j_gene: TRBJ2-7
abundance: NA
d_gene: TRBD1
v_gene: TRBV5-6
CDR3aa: CASSLGPTPGQGYEQYF
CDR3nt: TGTGCCAGCAGCTTGGGGCCCACCCCGGGACAGGGCTACGAGCAGTACTTC

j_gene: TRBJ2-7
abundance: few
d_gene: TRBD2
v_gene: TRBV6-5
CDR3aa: CASRMTSGRGREQYF
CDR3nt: TGTGCCAGCAGAATGACTAGCGGGAGAGGGCGCGAGCAGTACTTC

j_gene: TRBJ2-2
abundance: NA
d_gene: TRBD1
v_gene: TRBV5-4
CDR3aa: CASHETGGTGELFF
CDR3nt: TGTGCCAGCCACGAGACAGGGGGGACCGGGGAGCTGTTTTTT

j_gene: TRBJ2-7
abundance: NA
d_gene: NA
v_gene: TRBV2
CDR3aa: CASSTRQDTYEQYF
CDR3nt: TGTGCCAGCAGCACCCGACAGGACACCTACGAGCAGTACTTC

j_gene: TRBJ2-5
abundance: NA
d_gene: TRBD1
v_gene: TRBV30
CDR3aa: CARDRGGETQYF
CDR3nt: TGTGCCCGCGACAGGGGAGGAGAGACCCAGTACTTC

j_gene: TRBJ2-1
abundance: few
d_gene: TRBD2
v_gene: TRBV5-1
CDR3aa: CASSLGLAGTNEQFF
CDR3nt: TGCGCCAGCAGCTTGGGCCTAGCGGGAACCAATGAGCAGTTCTTC

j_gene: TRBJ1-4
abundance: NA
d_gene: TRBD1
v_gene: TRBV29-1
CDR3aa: CSVGQGPNEKLFF
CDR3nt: TGCAGCGTTGGACAGGGCCCTAATGAAAAACTGTTTTTT

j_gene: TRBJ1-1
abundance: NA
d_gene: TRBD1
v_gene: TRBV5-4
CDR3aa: CASSLQGKTEAFF
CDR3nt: TGTGCCAGCAGCTTACAGGGGAAGACTGAAGCTTTCTTT

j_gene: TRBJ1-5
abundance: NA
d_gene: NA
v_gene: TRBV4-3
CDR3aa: CASSQDTGGNQPQHF
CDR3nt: TGCGCCAGCAGCCAAGATACGGGGGGGAATCAGCCCCAGCATTTT

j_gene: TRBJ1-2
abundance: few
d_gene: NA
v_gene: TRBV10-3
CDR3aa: CAIRGTLNYGYTF
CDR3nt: TGTGCCATCAGGGGGACACTTAACTATGGCTACACCTTC

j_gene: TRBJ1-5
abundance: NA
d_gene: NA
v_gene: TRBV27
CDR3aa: CASSGTTDNQPQHF
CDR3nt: TGTGCCAGTTCCGGGACAACTGACAATCAGCCCCAGCATTTT

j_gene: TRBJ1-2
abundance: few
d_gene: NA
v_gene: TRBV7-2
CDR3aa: CASSLAGTNVQSYGYTF
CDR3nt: TGTGCCAGCAGCTTAGCCGGGACAAACGTTCAAAGCTATGGCTACACCTTC

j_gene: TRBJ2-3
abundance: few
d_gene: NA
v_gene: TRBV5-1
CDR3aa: CASSWGTFTDTQYF
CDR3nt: TGCGCCAGCAGCTGGGGGACTTTCACAGATACGCAGTATTTT

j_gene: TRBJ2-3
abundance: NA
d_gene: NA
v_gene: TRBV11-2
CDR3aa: CASSFAGEDTQYF
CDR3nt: TGTGCCAGCAGCTTCGCGGGTGAAGATACGCAGTATTTT

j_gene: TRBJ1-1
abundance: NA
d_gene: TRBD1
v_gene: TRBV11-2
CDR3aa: CASSLRQGSTEAFF
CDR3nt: TGTGCCAGCAGCCTCCGACAGGGGAGCACTGAAGCTTTCTTT

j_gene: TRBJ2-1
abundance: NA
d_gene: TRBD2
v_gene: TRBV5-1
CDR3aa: CASSLVAGGNNEQFF
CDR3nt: TGCGCCAGCAGCTTGGTCGCGGGAGGGAATAATGAGCAGTTCTTC

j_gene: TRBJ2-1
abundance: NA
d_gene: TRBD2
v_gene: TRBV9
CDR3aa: CASSLSGTSGRKNNEQFF
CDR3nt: TGTGCCAGCAGCTTATCCGGGACTAGCGGGAGAAAGAACAATGAGCAGTTCTTC

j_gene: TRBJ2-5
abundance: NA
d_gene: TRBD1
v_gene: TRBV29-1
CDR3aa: CSVQPGQGRETQYF
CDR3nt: TGCAGCGTGCAACCGGGACAGGGACGAGAGACCCAGTACTTC

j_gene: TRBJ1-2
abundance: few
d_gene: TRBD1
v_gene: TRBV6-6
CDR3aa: CASSIQGAYGYTF
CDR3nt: TGTGCCAGCAGTATCCAGGGGGCGTATGGCTACACCTTC

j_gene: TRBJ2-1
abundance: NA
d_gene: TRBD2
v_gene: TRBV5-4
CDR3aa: CASSSPGGKINEQFF
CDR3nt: TGTGCCAGCAGCTCTCCGGGAGGGAAGATCAATGAGCAGTTCTTC

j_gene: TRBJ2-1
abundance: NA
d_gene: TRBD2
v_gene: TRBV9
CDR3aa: CASSGKREGHNEQFF
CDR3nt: TGTGCCAGCAGCGGAAAGCGGGAGGGCCACAATGAGCAGTTCTTC

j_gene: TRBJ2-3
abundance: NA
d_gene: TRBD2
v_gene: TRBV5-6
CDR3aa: CASSLDSGRADTQYF
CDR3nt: TGTGCCAGCAGCTTGGATAGCGGGAGGGCAGATACGCAGTATTTT

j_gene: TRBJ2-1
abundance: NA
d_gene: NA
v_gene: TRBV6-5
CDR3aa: CASSRRTTPNEQFF
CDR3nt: TGTGCCAGCAGTCGGCGGACAACGCCCAATGAGCAGTTCTTC

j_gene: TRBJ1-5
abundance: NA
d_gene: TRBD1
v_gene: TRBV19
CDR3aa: CASSTTGGGQPQHF
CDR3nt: TGTGCCAGTAGTACGACAGGGGGCGGGCAGCCCCAGCATTTT

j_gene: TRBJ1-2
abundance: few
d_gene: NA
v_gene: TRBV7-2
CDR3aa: CASSSFQGLEGYTF
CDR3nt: TGTGCCAGCAGCTCGTTCCAGGGTTTAGAAGGCTACACCTTC

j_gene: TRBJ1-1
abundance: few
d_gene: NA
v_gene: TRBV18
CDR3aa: CASSPAVSGGSGTEAFF
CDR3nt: TGTGCCAGCTCACCCGCCGTGAGCGGGGGGAGTGGCACTGAAGCTTTCTTT

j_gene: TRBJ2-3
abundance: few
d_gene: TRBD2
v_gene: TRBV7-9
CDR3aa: CASSLRRGGTDTQYF
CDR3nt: TGTGCCAGCAGCTTAAGGCGGGGGGGCACAGATACGCAGTATTTT